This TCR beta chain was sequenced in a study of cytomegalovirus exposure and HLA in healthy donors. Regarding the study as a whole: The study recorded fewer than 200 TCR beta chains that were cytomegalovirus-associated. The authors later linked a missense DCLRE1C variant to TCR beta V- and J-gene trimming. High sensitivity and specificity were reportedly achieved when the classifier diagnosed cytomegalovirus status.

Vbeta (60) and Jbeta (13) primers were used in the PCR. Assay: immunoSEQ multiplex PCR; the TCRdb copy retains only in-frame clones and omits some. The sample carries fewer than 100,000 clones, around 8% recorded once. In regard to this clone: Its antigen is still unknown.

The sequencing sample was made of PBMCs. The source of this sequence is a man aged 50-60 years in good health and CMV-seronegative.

CDR3 in DNA: TGCAGCGTTGGGGGACAAGGGGAAGGAACTGAAGCTTTCTTT. This sequence encodes CSVGGQGEGTEAFF. V is TRBV29-1 and J is TRBJ1-1; TRBD1 is a possible D gene (6 bases). The CDR3 covers 14 residues. Germline CDR1 is SQVTM and CDR2 is ANQGSEA. Between the trimmed V and J ends, which lost 4 bases and 5 bases, there was a span of 17 bases. Full variable domain (outside the CDR3, taken from reference TRBV29-1 and TRBJ1-1): SAVISQKPSRDICQRGTSLTIQCQVDSQVTMMFWYRQQPGQSLTLIATANQGSEATYESGFVIDKFPISRPNLTFSTLTVSNMSPEDSSIYLCSVGGQGEGTEAFFGQGTRLTVV.